Here is one TCR beta chain with its context. The antigen remains unidentified. Germline V gives CDR1 KGHSH, CDR2 LQKENI. V shed 2 bases and J 0 bases; nucleotides not matched to a gene: 4. The CDR3 runs 15 residues. Data came from immunoSEQ multiplex PCR; TCRdb stores just in-frame clones and leaves some out. The top ten clones hold roughly 5.1% of a sample with some 110,000 clones, roughly 90% of them seen once. These data are taken from a study of T cell responses to AZD1222 COVID-19 vaccine. The study's findings and limits: Dominant CD4 TCR responses targeted spike regions 160-218 and 743-854. Among the donors, most were white British and more were female, and clonal diversity was possibly underestimated.

Sample: peripheral blood, taken on day 0 of AZD1222 vaccination. This rearrangement joins TRBV18 to TRBJ2-7; the match to TRBD1 covers 7 bases. The sequence was obtained from an adult in good health. The CDR3 is CASSPKTGTSYEQYF. CDR3 DNA: TGTGCCAGCTCACCAAAGACAGGGACCTCCTACGAGCAGTACTTC.